These 17 T cell receptor beta chains were all obtained from the same sample, sequenced in a study of T cells in Graves' hyperthyroidism and ophthalmopathy. Amplification of TCR beta CDR3 regions used RNA as the template. The primer set for the first-round RT-PCR of the TCR CDR3 was HTBI. TCRdb used MiXCR to reprocess the multiplex PCR reads, holding one entry per CDR3 protein. The table shows around 190,000 distinct CDR3 sequences, with approximately 15% occurring only once. Material: blood. The receptors shown here come from a woman in her 50s with Graves' hyperthyroidism.

The chain links TRBV3-1 to TRBJ2-5, with 10 bases aligning to TRBD2. The length of the CDR3 is 18 residues. The junction had 8 bases not matched to a gene; V was cut back by 0 bases and J by 1 base. Germline values: CDR1 LGHDT, CDR2 YNNKEL (reference sequence). DNA of the CDR3: TGTGCCAGCAGCCAAGAACGTCGGACTAGCGGAATCCAAGAGACCCAGTACTTC. Protein product: CASSQERRTSGIQETQYF.

This clonotype has just a few counts. The rearrangement uses TRBV7-8 and TRBJ1-6; TRBD1 might be the D (6 bases). V was trimmed by 3 bases and J by 9 bases, leaving 12 bases between them. Germline loops: CDR1 SGHVS, CDR2 FQNEAQ. The CDR3 is 14 residues long. CDR3 in amino acids: CASSLRGSGSPLHF. The DNA for the CDR3 is TGTGCCAGCAGCTTGAGGGGGTCGGGTTCACCCCTCCACTTT.

This clonotype has a count of ten or more. The gene calls are TRBV15 and TRBJ2-3, with D hard to call. V shed 3 bases and J shed 2 bases, with 3 bases lying between them. Germline V CDR1 and CDR2: LNHNV, YYDKDF (reference sequence). The CDR3 loop spans 12 amino acids. CDR3 region: CATSSVTDTQYF. CDR3 nucleotides: TGTGCCACCAGCAGTGTCACAGATACGCAGTATTTT.

This clonotype was observed at least ten times. The chain couples TRBV6-6 to TRBJ2-2; D is possibly TRBD2 (6 bases). CDR1 and CDR2 (germline): MNHNY, SVGAGI (reference sequence). The CDR3 spans 14 residues. V lost 2 bases and J lost 4, with 8 bases in between. As DNA, the CDR3 is TGTGCCAGCAGTTACCGTAGCGGCACCGGGGAGCTGTTTTTT. Translating it yields CASSYRSGTGELFF.

With regard to this clonotype: This may be a read error, as it is one base from a much larger clone. The rearrangement uses TRBV15 and TRBJ1-1, with 8 bases identical to TRBD1. Germline V lookup: CDR1 LNHNV, CDR2 YYDKDF (reference sequence). The CDR3 totals 14 residues. The CDR3 DNA reads TGTGTCACCAGCGCTCGGACAGGGCTCACTGAAGCTTTCTTT. Translated: CVTSARTGLTEAFF.

The chain recombines TRBV6-1 with TRBJ1-1; TRBD1 agrees at 7 bases. CDR3 length equals 14 residues. From germline, CDR1 is MNHNS and CDR2 SASEGT. The V and J ends lost 3 bases and 5 bases, in that order; junction bases with no gene match: 6. CDR3 loop: CASSEGTGVTEAFF. CDR3 DNA: TGTGCCAGCAGTGAGGGCACAGGGGTAACTGAAGCTTTCTTT.

The J gene is TRBJ2-5, the V gene TRBV2, with D perhaps assigned TRBD1 or TRBD2 (5 bases each). Germline CDR1 reads SNHLY; CDR2 reads FYNNEI. The CDR3 has 16 residues. V lost 6 bases, J lost 2 bases, and 19 bases lay in between. CDR3 sequence reads: CASRPRGPEWQETQYF. The CDR3 DNA follows: TGTGCCAGCAGACCCCGGGGCCCAGAGTGGCAAGAGACCCAGTACTTC.

V and J are TRBV7-6 and TRBJ2-2, with D perhaps matching TRBD1 (6 bases). Germline V gene data show CDR1 as SGHVS and CDR2 as FNYEAQ. The CDR3 totals 16 residues. Trimming took 5 bases from V and 2 from J, leaving 15 bases between them. The CDR3 DNA reads TGTGCCAGCAGCCGCTGGGGGCCAGATAACACCGGGGAGCTGTTTTTT. Amino acids: CASSRWGPDNTGELFF.

This clonotype was observed many times. CDR3 sequence (DNA): TGTGCCAGCTCGCTAGACAGGGCCGAGAGCGAGCAGTACTTC. It is translated as CASSLDRAESEQYF. The chain links TRBV18 to TRBJ2-7; TRBD1 matches at 7 bases. The CDR3 is made up of 14 amino acids. Trimming removed 6 bases from V and 6 bases from J; junction bases left unmatched: 11. Germline lookup yields CDR1 KGHSH and CDR2 LQKENI.

This clonotype was counted ten times or more. The chain joins TRBV6-1 to TRBJ1-2, with 7 bases that match TRBD1. The J segment lost 1 base and the V segment lost 5 bases, leaving 10 bases of the junction unmatched. There are 16 residues in the CDR3. CDR1 and CDR2 (germline): MNHNS, SASEGT. This CDR3 reads CASSSLGDSRNYGYTF. Here the CDR3 DNA reads TGTGCCAGCAGTAGCCTAGGGGACAGTCGTAACTATGGCTACACCTTC.

At least ten counts were recorded for this clonotype. The chain combines TRBV5-1 with TRBJ2-2, with D perhaps TRBD2 (5 bases). The CDR3 has 16 residues. Germline assignment: CDR1 SGHRS and CDR2 YFSETQ. The V and J ends lost 0 bases and 4 bases respectively, with 13 bases between them. The CDR3 is CASSLGTVGVTGELFF. In DNA form, the CDR3 reads TGCGCCAGCAGCTTGGGGACCGTCGGGGTCACCGGGGAGCTGTTTTTT.

This clonotype was observed at least ten times. This rearrangement joins TRBV7-3 to TRBJ2-4; 10 nucleotides align to TRBD1. This CDR3 has 15 amino acids. CDR1 is SGHTA and CDR2 is FQGTGA in the germline V gene. V dropped 0 bases and J dropped 8; count of bases not matched to a gene: 4. The CDR3 nucleotides read TGTGCCAGCAGCTTAACGTCGGGACAGGGGTACATTCAGTACTTC. As protein: CASSLTSGQGYIQYF.

This clonotype was observed at least ten times. J is TRBJ2-7 and V is TRBV11-1; TRBD2 matches 7 bases. Germline trimming cut 3 bases from V and 0 bases from J; bases unmatched to any gene: 5. The CDR3 is 15 amino acids. Germline V gene data show CDR1 as SGHAT and CDR2 as FQDESV (reference sequence). For the CDR3, the DNA is TGTGCCAGCAGCTTGAGTCGGGGGGACTCCTACGAGCAGTACTTC. Translation: CASSLSRGDSYEQYF.

This clonotype was seen ten or more times. V usage is TRBV6-2 or TRBV6-3 and J usage is TRBJ2-7, with 7 bases identical to TRBD1. V lost 2 bases, J lost 4 bases, and 8 bases stayed unmatched. This CDR3 is built from 15 residues. Germline loops: CDR1 MNHEY, CDR2 SVGEGT. In nucleotides, the CDR3 is TGTGCCAGCAGTTACCCCCCGACAGGGTCGTACGAGCAGTACTTC. This gives the protein CASSYPPTGSYEQYF.

This clonotype was recorded at least ten times. This sequence joins TRBV6-1 and TRBJ1-1; TRBD1 is a possible D gene (5 bases). CDR3 size: 13 residues. V was shortened by 6 bases and J by 1 base, with 9 bases between the two germline ends. Germline assignment: CDR1 MNHNS and CDR2 SASEGT. The CDR3 sequence is CASSWGRNTEAFF. Written as DNA, the CDR3 is TGTGCCAGCAGCTGGGGACGGAACACTGAAGCTTTCTTT.

V and J are TRBV4-1 and TRBJ1-6; 7 nucleotides align to TRBD1. The CDR3 contains 13 residues. The V gene's germline CDR1 is MGHRA and CDR2 YSYEKL. V was clipped by 4 bases and J by 8 bases; unmatched bases: 2. The CDR3 is CASSLDRDSPLHF. In nucleotides, the CDR3 is TGCGCCAGCAGCCTAGACAGGGATTCACCCCTCCACTTT.

CDR3 region: CASSLATGANVLTF. The CDR3 DNA sequence: TGCGCCAGCAGCTTAGCGACCGGGGCCAACGTCCTGACTTTC. The genes are TRBV5-1 and TRBJ2-6; D not certain. V shed 2 bases and J shed 4 bases, with 7 bases lying between them. CDR1 is SGHRS and CDR2 is YFSETQ in the germline V gene. The CDR3 totals 14 residues.